This passage covers 30 T cell receptor beta chains from one sample sequenced in a study of blood T cell repertoires in COVID-19. TCRdb's copy holds only in-frame clones and misses some; the assay was immunoSEQ multiplex PCR. The top ten clones hold 26% of a sample with 98,000 or so clones, approximately 80% of them seen once. The specimen was peripheral blood. These TCRs come from a man between 60 and 70 years old with acute or convalescent COVID-19.

This rearrangement joins TRBV10-3 to TRBJ1-1; 7 nucleotides align to TRBD1. This CDR3 contains 17 residues. Germline V gene sequence: CDR1 ENHRY, CDR2 SYGVKD. Trimming cost V 6 bases and J 7 bases; bases outside gene matches: 20. The CDR3 region has the DNA TGTGCCATCAGCGAACCGGGACAGAGCTCCGGGGCTTTTGAAGCTTTCTTT. Its protein product is CAISEPGQSSGAFEAFF.

As concerns this clone: The same CDR3 also results from other DNA sequences found in this sample. The chain is built from TRBV5-1 and TRBJ2-6, with a weak D call TRBD1 (6 bases). Germline V gives CDR1 SGHRS, CDR2 YFSETQ. This CDR3 has 15 amino acids. V was pared by 2 bases and J by 0 bases, with 6 bases between. The CDR3 sequence is CASSLGGSGANVLTF. CDR3 coding DNA: TGCGCCAGCAGCTTAGGGGGCTCTGGGGCCAACGTCCTGACTTTC.

Only a few counts were recorded for this clone. V and J are TRBV7-2 and TRBJ2-1, with D tentatively TRBD2 (6 bases). CDR1 is SGHTA, CDR2 FQGNSA, per germline. The CDR3 totals 15 residues. V was trimmed by 0 bases and J by 4 bases, leaving 10 bases between them. The CDR3, as DNA: TGTGCCAGCAGCTTAGCGGCCGGGACTTACAATGAGCAGTTCTTC. This translates into CASSLAAGTYNEQFF.

The chain carries TRBV7-9 and TRBJ1-2, with D possibly being TRBD1 (6 bases). Germline V gene data show CDR1 as SEHNR and CDR2 as FQNEAQ (reference sequence). Trimming pared 4 bases from V and 2 bases from J, leaving 17 bases between. This CDR3 has 16 residues. For the CDR3, the DNA is TGTGCCAGCAGCTCCTTAAAATCGGACAGCAACTATGGCTACACCTTC. It is translated as CASSSLKSDSNYGYTF.

The chain uses TRBV7-9 and TRBJ2-7; 8 positions match TRBD1. CDR3 size: 13 residues. J gave up 6 bases and V 5 bases, and 6 bases lay outside the gene matches. Per the germline V gene, CDR1 is SEHNR and CDR2 is FQNEAQ (reference sequence). The CDR3 region has the DNA TGTGCCAGCAGCCCGGACAGGGATCGCGAGCAGTACGTC. Amino acids: CASSPDRDREQYV.

In DNA form, the CDR3 reads TGTGCCAGCAGGAGGGGGACTAGCGGGGTGTACAATGAGCAGTTCTTC. It encodes CASRRGTSGVYNEQFF. The rearrangement uses TRBV2 and TRBJ2-1; TRBD2 agrees at 13 bases. Looked up from germline, CDR1 is SNHLY and CDR2 is FYNNEI. Germline trimming cut 6 bases from V and 4 bases from J; bases unmatched to any gene: 6. The CDR3 covers 16 residues.

The chain uses TRBV7-8 and TRBJ1-1; D is undetermined. The CDR3 length is 14 residues. The V and J ends lost 1 base and 1 base respectively, with 7 bases between them. From germline, CDR1 is SGHVS and CDR2 FQNEAQ. CDR3 amino acids: CASSLVAGNTEAFF. The CDR3 DNA reads TGTGCCAGCAGCTTAGTTGCGGGGAACACTGAAGCTTTCTTT.

The chain recombines TRBV10-1 with TRBJ1-1, with D possibly TRBD1 on 5 matching bases. Per the germline V gene, CDR1 is WNHNN and CDR2 is SYGVQD (reference sequence). The CDR3 loop spans 16 amino acids. V was cut by 6 bases and J by 4 bases, with 21 bases left in between. DNA of the CDR3: TGCGCCAGCAGCGCCGGAGACGCAGGGCGAGGCACTGAAGCTTTCTTT. Its protein is CASSAGDAGRGTEAFF.

The gene calls are TRBV7-9 and TRBJ2-3; D may be TRBD1 (6 bases). Deletions cut 0 bases from V and 5 bases from J, with 12 bases between. CDR1 and CDR2 from the germline V gene are SEHNR and FQNEAQ (reference sequence). This CDR3 has 15 amino acids. The CDR3 DNA follows: TGTGCCAGCAGCTTAGCGGCAGGGGAAAGAGATACGCAGTATTTT. Translating it yields CASSLAAGERDTQYF.

The CDR3 reads CASSPRGGRETQYF. CDR3 DNA sequence: TGTGCCAGCTCACCCCGAGGAGGGCGGGAGACCCAGTACTTC. V is TRBV18 and J is TRBJ2-5; D is perhaps TRBD2 (6 bases). Trimming removed 3 bases at V and 5 bases at J, with 13 bases between. CDR3 size: 14 residues. Looked up from germline, CDR1 is KGHSH and CDR2 is LQKENI. Full variable domain (missing parts from reference TRBV18 and TRBJ2-5): NAGVMQNPRHLVRRRGQEARLRCSPMKGHSHVYWYRQLPEEGLKFMVYLQKENIIDESGMPKERFSAEFPKEGPSILRIQQVVRGDSAAYFCASSPRGGRETQYFGPGTRLLVL.

This clone has just a few counts. The chain has TRBV5-1 and TRBJ2-7, with 12 nucleotides matching TRBD2. The V and J ends lost 4 bases and 4 bases, in that order; junction bases with no gene match: 12. The germline V gene encodes CDR1 SGHRS and CDR2 YFSETQ. The CDR3 consists of 17 residues. CDR3 nucleotides: TGCGCCAGCAGCGTGGGGGCCAGACTAGCGGGAGCATACGAGCAGTACTTC. It encodes CASSVGARLAGAYEQYF. The whole variable domain, filled in from reference TRBV5-1 and TRBJ2-7, reads KAGVTQTPRYLIKTRGQQVTLSCSPISGHRSVSWYQQTPGQGLQFLFEYFSETQRNKGNFPGRFSGRQFSNSRSEMNVSTLELGDSALYLCASSVGARLAGAYEQYFGPGTRLTVT.

The V and J genes are TRBV7-9 and TRBJ1-2; D is undetermined. Germline CDR1 SEHNR, CDR2 FQNEAQ (reference sequence). V lost 2 bases and J lost 0, with 10 bases in between. CDR3 length: 15 amino acids. This CDR3 reads CASSLLRGTNYGYTF. The CDR3 DNA reads as TGTGCCAGCAGCTTATTGCGGGGAACTAACTATGGCTACACCTTC.

The chain has TRBV5-6 and TRBJ1-5; D is unclear. This CDR3 has 14 residues. The germline V gene has CDR1 SGHDT and CDR2 YYEEEE. V was trimmed by 1 base and J by 0 bases, leaving 5 bases between them. The CDR3 DNA follows: TGTGCCAGCAGCTTGCGGGTTAGCAATCAGCCCCAGCATTTT. Residues: CASSLRVSNQPQHF.

V is TRBV9 and J is TRBJ2-1; 13 bases agree with TRBD2. The V and J ends lost 2 bases and 8 bases, in that order; junction bases with no gene match: 7. The CDR3 totals 16 residues. Germline lookup yields CDR1 SGDLS and CDR2 YYNGEE. The CDR3 DNA sequence: TGTGCCAGCAGCGTGCCCACTAGCGGGAGGGCCGATGAGCAGTTCTTC. Its translation is CASSVPTSGRADEQFF.

This sequence joins TRBV5-1 and TRBJ1-6; D is possibly TRBD1 (5 bases). Per germline, CDR1 SGHRS and CDR2 YFSETQ. V was clipped by 0 bases and J by 9 bases, with 16 bases between them. This CDR3 has 16 amino acids. CDR3 loop: CASSLAGGEGGSPLHF. In DNA, the CDR3 is TGCGCCAGCAGCTTGGCCGGGGGTGAGGGCGGTTCACCCCTCCACTTT. The variable domain in full, with the rest retrieved from reference TRBV5-1 and TRBJ1-6, is KAGVTQTPRYLIKTRGQQVTLSCSPISGHRSVSWYQQTPGQGLQFLFEYFSETQRNKGNFPGRFSGRQFSNSRSEMNVSTLELGDSALYLCASSLAGGEGGSPLHFGNGTRLTVT.

The chain is built from TRBV29-1 and TRBJ2-3, with 8 bases lining up with TRBD2. The J segment lost 5 bases and the V segment lost 6 bases, leaving 13 bases of the junction unmatched. The CDR3 extends over 15 amino acids. The V gene's germline CDR1 is SQVTM and CDR2 ANQGSEA. CDR3 DNA: TGCAGCGTGAGGGGAGCGCCGGGAGGGATAGATACGCAGTATTTT. The encoded protein is CSVRGAPGGIDTQYF.

The chain recombines TRBV5-4 with TRBJ1-1; 8 bases align to TRBD1. The CDR3 length is 17 residues. Germline CDR1 is SGHNT and CDR2 is YYREEE (reference sequence). The V and J ends lost 3 bases and 0 bases, in that order; junction bases with no gene match: 10. The chain's CDR3 is CASSSQTGGRMNTEAFF. The CDR3 bases are TGTGCCAGCAGCTCTCAAACAGGGGGGAGGATGAACACTGAAGCTTTCTTT.

This clone was counted once. The CDR3, as DNA: TGTGCCAGCAGTTTACAGGGAAATTATGGCTACACCTTC. Translation gives CASSLQGNYGYTF. The rearrangement links TRBV3-1 (or the pseudogene TRBV3-2) to TRBJ1-2; a weak D match, TRBD1 (6 bases). This CDR3 contains 13 residues. CDR1 and CDR2 (germline): LGHDT, YNNKEL (reference sequence). Trimming left V 6 bases short and J 5 bases short, with 13 bases between.

J is TRBJ2-7 and V is TRBV4-1, with D hard to call. Trimming removed 3 bases at V and 7 bases at J, with 10 bases between. There are 12 residues in the CDR3. The germline V gene has CDR1 MGHRA and CDR2 YSYEKL. The CDR3 loop reads CASSHWLGEQYF. CDR3 in DNA: TGCGCCAGCAGCCACTGGCTCGGGGAGCAGTACTTC.

The chain joins TRBV24-1 to TRBJ1-4; TRBD1 agrees at 7 bases. Germline trimming cut 4 bases from V and 5 bases from J; bases unmatched to any gene: 9. There are 16 residues in the CDR3. Germline V gene sequence: CDR1 KGHDR, CDR2 SFDVKD. CDR3 region: CATSDPRTGANEKLFF. CDR3 coding DNA: TGTGCCACCAGTGACCCCCGGACAGGCGCGAATGAAAAACTGTTTTTT.

The chain recombines TRBV6-5 with TRBJ1-1; D perhaps matches TRBD1 (6 bases). V was clipped by 4 bases and J by 10 bases, with 7 bases between them. CDR1 and CDR2 from the germline V gene are MNHEY and SVGAGI. The CDR3 spans 10 residues. The CDR3 loop reads CASSSRGAFF. The CDR3 DNA follows: TGTGCCAGCAGTTCCAGGGGAGCTTTCTTT.

The chain couples TRBV6-6 to TRBJ2-7; the D gene is possibly TRBD1 (5 bases). V shed 0 bases and J shed 5 bases, with 11 bases lying between them. The germline V gene has CDR1 MNHNY and CDR2 SVGAGI (reference sequence). The CDR3 spans 14 residues. In DNA, the CDR3 is TGTGCCAGCAGTTACTCGAAGGGCAGGGACGAGCAGTACGTC. Its protein is CASSYSKGRDEQYV.

The rearrangement links TRBV5-1 to TRBJ2-2, with D perhaps TRBD2 (6 bases). V was clipped by 2 bases and J by 2 bases, with 10 bases between them. The germline gives CDR1 SGHRS, CDR2 YFSETQ. The CDR3 has 15 amino acids. Here the CDR3 reads CASSFSGSNTGELFF. The CDR3 nucleotides are TGCGCCAGCAGCTTTAGCGGATCCAACACCGGGGAGCTGTTTTTT.

This chain joins TRBV29-1 and TRBJ2-7, with 10 nucleotides matching TRBD1. The CDR3 loop spans 14 amino acids. The germline V gene encodes CDR1 SQVTM and CDR2 ANQGSEA. V was clipped by 6 bases and J by 3 bases; unmatched bases: 8. CDR3 residues: CSVGGWTGGYEQYF. CDR3 coding DNA: TGCAGCGTCGGCGGGTGGACAGGGGGCTACGAGCAGTACTTC.

Many counts were recorded for this clone. The chain links TRBV25-1 to TRBJ1-1, with TRBD1 matching 7 bases. Germline CDR1 is MGHDK and CDR2 is SYGVNS. The trim removed 6 bases at V and 6 bases at J, leaving 7 bases unmatched. The length of the CDR3 is 13 residues. CDR3 protein: CASRTGFFSEAFF. CDR3 DNA: TGTGCCAGCAGGACAGGGTTTTTTTCTGAAGCTTTCTTT.

The V and J genes are TRBV28 and TRBJ1-4; D perhaps matches TRBD1 (6 bases). The CDR3 covers 11 residues. V lost 11 bases to trimming and J lost 4 bases, with 8 bases between them. Germline-derived CDR1 and CDR2 are MDHEN and SYDVKM. The CDR3 DNA follows: TGTGCCGGGGGCAGTAATGAAAAACTGTTTTTT. This codes for CAGGSNEKLFF.

The chain employs TRBV24-1 and TRBJ2-5, with D perhaps TRBD1 (6 bases). Germline CDR1 KGHDR, CDR2 SFDVKD. Trimming left V 4 bases short and J 4 bases short, with 15 bases between. The CDR3 consists of 15 residues. CDR3 DNA sequence: TGTGCCACCAGTGAATCGCTAGGGGGTGGAGAGACCCAGTACTTC. Translating it yields CATSESLGGGETQYF.

The chain combines TRBV7-9 with TRBJ2-1; 9 bases fit TRBD2. With 5 bases clipped from V and 0 bases from J, the junction kept 8 bases outside the gene matches. There are 17 residues in the CDR3. Germline V gene data show CDR1 as SEHNR and CDR2 as FQNEAQ (reference sequence). CDR3 DNA sequence: TGTGCCAGCAGCCTCAGGACTAGCGTGTACTCCTACAATGAGCAGTTCTTC. It is translated as CASSLRTSVYSYNEQFF.

The chain is built from TRBV19 and TRBJ2-2; 10 bases match TRBD1. Germline assignment: CDR1 LNHDA and CDR2 SQIVND (reference sequence). CDR3 length equals 16 residues. J was trimmed by 6 bases and V by 4 bases; bases with no gene match: 8. Written as DNA, the CDR3 is TGTGCCAGTAGTAATCGGGACAGGGGATACGCCGGGGAGCTGTTTTTT. Its translation: CASSNRDRGYAGELFF.

V gene TRBV11-2 combines with J gene TRBJ2-3; TRBD1 agrees at 7 bases. This CDR3 region has 14 residues. Germline CDR1 reads SGHAT; CDR2 reads FQNNGV. With 4 bases clipped from V and 0 bases from J, the junction kept 1 base outside the gene matches. The CDR3 is CASSSGQSTDTQYF. The CDR3 bases are TGTGCCAGCAGCTCGGGACAGAGCACAGATACGCAGTATTTT.